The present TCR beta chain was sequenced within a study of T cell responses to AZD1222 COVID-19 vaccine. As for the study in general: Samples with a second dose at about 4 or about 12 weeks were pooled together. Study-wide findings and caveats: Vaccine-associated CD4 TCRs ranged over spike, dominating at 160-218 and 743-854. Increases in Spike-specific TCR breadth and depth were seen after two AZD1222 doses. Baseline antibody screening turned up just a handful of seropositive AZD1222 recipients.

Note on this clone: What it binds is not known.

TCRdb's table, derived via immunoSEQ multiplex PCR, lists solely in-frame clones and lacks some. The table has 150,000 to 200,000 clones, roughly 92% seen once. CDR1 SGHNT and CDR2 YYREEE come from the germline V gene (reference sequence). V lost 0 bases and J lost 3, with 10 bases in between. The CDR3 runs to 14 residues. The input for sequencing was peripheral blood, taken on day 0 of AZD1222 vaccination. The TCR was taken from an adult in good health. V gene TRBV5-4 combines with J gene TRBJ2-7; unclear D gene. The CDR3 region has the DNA TGTGCCAGCAGCTTGGCCACCGAACTCTACGAGCAGTACTTC. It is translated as CASSLATELYEQYF.